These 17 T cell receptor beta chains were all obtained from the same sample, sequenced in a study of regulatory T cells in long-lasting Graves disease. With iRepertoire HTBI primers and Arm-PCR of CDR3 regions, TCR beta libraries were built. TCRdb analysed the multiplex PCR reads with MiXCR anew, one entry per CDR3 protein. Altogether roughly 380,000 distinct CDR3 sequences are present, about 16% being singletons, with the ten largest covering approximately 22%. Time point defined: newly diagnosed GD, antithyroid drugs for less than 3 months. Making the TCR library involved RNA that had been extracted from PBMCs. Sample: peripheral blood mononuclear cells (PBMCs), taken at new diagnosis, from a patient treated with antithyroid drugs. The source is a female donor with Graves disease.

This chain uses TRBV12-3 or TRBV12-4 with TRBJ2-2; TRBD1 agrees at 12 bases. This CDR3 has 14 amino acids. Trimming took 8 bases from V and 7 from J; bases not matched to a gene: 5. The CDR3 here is CASLRDRGRGELFF. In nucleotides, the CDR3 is TGTGCCAGCCTACGGGACAGGGGGCGCGGGGAGCTGTTTTTT.

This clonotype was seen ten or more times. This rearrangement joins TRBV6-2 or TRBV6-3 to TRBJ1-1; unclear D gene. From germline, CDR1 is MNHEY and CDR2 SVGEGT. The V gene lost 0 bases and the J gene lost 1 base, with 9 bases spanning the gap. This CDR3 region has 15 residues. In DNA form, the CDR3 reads TGTGCCAGCAGTTACTCGCAACGGCCGAACACTGAAGCTTTCTTT. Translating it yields CASSYSQRPNTEAFF.

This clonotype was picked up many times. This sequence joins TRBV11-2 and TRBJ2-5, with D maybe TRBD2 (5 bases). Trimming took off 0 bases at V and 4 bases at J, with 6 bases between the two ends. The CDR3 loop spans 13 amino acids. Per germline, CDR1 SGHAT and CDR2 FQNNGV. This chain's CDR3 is CASSLERVETQYF. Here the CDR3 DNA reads TGTGCCAGCAGCTTAGAGCGGGTAGAGACCCAGTACTTC.

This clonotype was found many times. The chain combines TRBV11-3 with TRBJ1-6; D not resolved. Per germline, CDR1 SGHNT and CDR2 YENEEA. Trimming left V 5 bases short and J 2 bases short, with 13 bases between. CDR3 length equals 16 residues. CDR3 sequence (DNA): TGTGCCAGCAGCCGTACCCGTAGGGCCTATAATTCACCCCTCCACTTT. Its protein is CASSRTRRAYNSPLHF.

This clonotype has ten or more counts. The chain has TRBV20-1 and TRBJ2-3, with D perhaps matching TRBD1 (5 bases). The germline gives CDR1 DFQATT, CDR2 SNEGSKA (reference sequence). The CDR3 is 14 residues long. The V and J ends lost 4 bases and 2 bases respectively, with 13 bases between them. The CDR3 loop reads CSANPQEATDTQYF. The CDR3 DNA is TGCAGTGCTAACCCACAGGAAGCCACAGATACGCAGTATTTT.

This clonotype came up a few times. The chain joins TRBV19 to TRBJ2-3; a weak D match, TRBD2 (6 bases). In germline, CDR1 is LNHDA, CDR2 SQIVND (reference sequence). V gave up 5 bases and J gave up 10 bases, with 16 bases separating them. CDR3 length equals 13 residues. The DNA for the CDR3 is TGTGCCAGTAGTTCGGGAGCACTTCTGGCGCAGTATTTT. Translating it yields CASSSGALLAQYF.

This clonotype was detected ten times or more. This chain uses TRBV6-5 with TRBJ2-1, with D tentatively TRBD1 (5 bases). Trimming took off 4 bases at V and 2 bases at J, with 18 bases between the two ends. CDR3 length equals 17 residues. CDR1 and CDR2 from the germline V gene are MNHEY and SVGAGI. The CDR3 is CASSSQSSQGPYNEQFF. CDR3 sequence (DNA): TGTGCCAGCAGTTCCCAGTCCTCCCAGGGCCCCTACAATGAGCAGTTCTTC.

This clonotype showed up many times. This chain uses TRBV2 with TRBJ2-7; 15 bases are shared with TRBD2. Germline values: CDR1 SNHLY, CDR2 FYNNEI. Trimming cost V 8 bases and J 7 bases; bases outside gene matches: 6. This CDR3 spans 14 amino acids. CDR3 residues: CASETGLAGGEQYF. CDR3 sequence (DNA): TGTGCCAGCGAGACGGGACTAGCGGGAGGAGAGCAGTACTTC.

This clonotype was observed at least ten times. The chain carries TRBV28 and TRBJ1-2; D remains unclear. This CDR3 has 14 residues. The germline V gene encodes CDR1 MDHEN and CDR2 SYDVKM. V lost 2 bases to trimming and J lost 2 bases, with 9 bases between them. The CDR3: CASSLTVGNYGYTF. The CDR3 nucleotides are TGTGCCAGCAGTTTAACAGTTGGGAACTATGGCTACACCTTC.

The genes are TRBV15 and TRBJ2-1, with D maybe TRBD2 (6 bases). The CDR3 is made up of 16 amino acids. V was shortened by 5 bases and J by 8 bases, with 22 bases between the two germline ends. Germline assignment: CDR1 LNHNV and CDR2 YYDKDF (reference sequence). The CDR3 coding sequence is TGTGCCACCAGCGTGAGGAAGACTAGTAGGAGTGATGAGCAGTTCTTC. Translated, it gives CATSVRKTSRSDEQFF. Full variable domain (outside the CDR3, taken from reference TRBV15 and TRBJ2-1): DAMVIQNPRYQVTQFGKPVTLSCSQTLNHNVMYWYQQKSSQAPKLLFHYYDKDFNNEADTPDNFQSRRPNTSFCFLDIRSPGLGDTAMYLCATSVRKTSRSDEQFFGPGTRLTVL.

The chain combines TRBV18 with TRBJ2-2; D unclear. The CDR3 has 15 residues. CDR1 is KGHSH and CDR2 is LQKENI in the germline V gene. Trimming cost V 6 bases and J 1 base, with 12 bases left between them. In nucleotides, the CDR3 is TGTGCCAGCTCCCGCCAAGCGAGGAACACCGGGGAGCTGTTTTTT. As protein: CASSRQARNTGELFF.

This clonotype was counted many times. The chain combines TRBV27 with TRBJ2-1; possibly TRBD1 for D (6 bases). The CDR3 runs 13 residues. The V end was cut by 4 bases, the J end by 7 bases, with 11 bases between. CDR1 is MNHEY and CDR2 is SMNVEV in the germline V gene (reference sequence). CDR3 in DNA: TGTGCCAGCAGTTCGCATCAGGGGAATGAGCAGTTCTTC. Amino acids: CASSSHQGNEQFF.

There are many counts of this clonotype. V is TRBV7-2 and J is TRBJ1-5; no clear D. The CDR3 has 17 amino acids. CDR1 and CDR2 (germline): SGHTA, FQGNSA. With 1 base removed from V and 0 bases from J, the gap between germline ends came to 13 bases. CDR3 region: CASSLDRYGTSNQPQHF. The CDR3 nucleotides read TGTGCCAGCAGCTTAGACCGGTACGGCACTAGCAATCAGCCCCAGCATTTT.

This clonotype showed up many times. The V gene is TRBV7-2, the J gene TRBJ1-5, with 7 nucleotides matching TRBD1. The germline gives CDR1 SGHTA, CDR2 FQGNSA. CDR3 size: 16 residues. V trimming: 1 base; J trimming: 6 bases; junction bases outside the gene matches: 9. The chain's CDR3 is CASSLGLTGEGQPQHF. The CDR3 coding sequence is TGTGCCAGCAGCTTAGGTTTAACAGGGGAAGGTCAGCCCCAGCATTTT.

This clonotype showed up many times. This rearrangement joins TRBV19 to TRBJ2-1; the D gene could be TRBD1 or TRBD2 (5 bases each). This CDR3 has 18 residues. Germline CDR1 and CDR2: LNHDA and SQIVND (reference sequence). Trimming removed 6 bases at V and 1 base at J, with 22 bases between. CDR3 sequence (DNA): TGTGCCAGTAGAAGAGGAGGTTGGGGATCAGGGTCCTACAATGAGCAGTTCTTC. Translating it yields CASRRGGWGSGSYNEQFF.

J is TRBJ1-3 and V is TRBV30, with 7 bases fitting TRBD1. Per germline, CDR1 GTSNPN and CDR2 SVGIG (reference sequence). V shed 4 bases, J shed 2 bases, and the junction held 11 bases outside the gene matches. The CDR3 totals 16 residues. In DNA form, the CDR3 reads TGTGCCTGGACTGGAAAAGGGGGCTCAACTGGAAACACCATATATTTT. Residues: CAWTGKGGSTGNTIYF.

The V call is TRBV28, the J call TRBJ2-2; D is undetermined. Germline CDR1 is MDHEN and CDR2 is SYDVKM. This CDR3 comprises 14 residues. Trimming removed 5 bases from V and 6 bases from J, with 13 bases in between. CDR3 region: CASSPSGRAGELFF. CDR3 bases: TGTGCCAGCAGTCCCTCGGGTAGGGCCGGGGAGCTGTTTTTT.